This is a list of T cell receptor beta chains from one sample in a study of spatial heterogeneity in lung cancer. A single record per CDR3 protein comes from TCRdb applying MiXCR to the 5' RACE reads. Of roughly 48,000 distinct CDR3 sequences in the sample, approximately 5.3% were seen once. The sample in question was PBMCs, obtained at surgery. The receptors shown here come from a male donor with early-stage non-small cell lung cancer. CDR3s include the opening cysteine and the closing phenylalanine or tryptophan. The D gene is left open where the match is weak. Rows give clone size only sometimes, using once, few, many, or a class for an expanded clone.

>TRBV5-1|TRBJ2-7|TRBD1|many
CASSLVGGVEQYF
TGCGCCAGCAGCTTGGTAGGGGGCGTGGAGCAGTACTTC
>TRBV7-2|TRBJ2-1|NA|NA
CASTLGASGWSEQFF
TGTGCCAGCACCTTGGGGGCCTCGGGTTGGAGTGAGCAGTTCTTC
>TRBV29-1|TRBJ2-3|TRBD2|few
CSVVLAGGVDTQYF
TGCAGCGTTGTACTAGCGGGAGGGGTAGATACGCAGTATTTT
>TRBV6-2/TRBV6-3|TRBJ2-1|NA|many
CASSSQSNWYNEQFF
TGTGCCAGCAGTTCCCAATCCAACTGGTACAATGAGCAGTTCTTC
>TRBV10-3|TRBJ2-1|TRBD2|NA
CAISELILAGKGRTEQFF
TGTGCCATCAGTGAGCTTATACTAGCGGGAAAGGGGAGGACTGAGCAGTTCTTC
>TRBV29-1|TRBJ2-1|NA|many
CSVPPKTQYNEQFF
TGCAGCGTTCCCCCCAAGACCCAGTACAATGAGCAGTTCTTC
>TRBV12-3/TRBV12-4|TRBJ2-4|NA|few
CASRGRAKNIQYF
TGTGCCAGCCGGGGTAGGGCCAAAAACATTCAGTACTTC
>TRBV20-1|TRBJ2-5|NA|many
CSAPTGGGGTQYF
TGCAGTGCCCCAACGGGGGGCGGCGGAACCCAGTACTTC
>TRBV6-5|TRBJ2-2|NA|NA
CASSYGLNTGELFF
TGTGCCAGCAGTTACGGGCTGAACACCGGGGAGCTGTTTTTT
>TRBV5-4|TRBJ2-2|TRBD2|many
CASSPQPSGYTGELFF
TGTGCCAGCAGCCCTCAACCTAGCGGCTACACCGGGGAGCTGTTTTTT
>TRBV7-9|TRBJ2-3|NA|medium-sized
CASSSARASTDTQYF
TGTGCCAGCAGCTCCGCTAGAGCGAGCACAGATACGCAGTATTTT